Sequencing of this TCR beta chain was carried out in a study of early T cells in non-severe SARS-CoV-2 infection. Looking at the study overall: Sequenced bulk RNA came from whole blood that was unsorted, and chains were unpaired.

As regards this clonotype: Antigen: not known.

MiXCR, applied by TCRdb to the 5' RACE reads, yields one record per CDR3 protein. The sample holds around 39,000 distinct CDR3 sequences, roughly 5.4% seen once. Overall study results and limits: VDJdb matches were skewed toward anti-spike CD8 T cell responses.

Sequencing was performed on whole blood, taken at baseline. This clonotype was sampled from an adult who was a healthcare worker with PCR-confirmed SARS-CoV-2 infection or an uninfected control (not recorded which).

Here the CDR3 reads CASSQGGPFPYEQYF. For the CDR3, the DNA is TGCGCCAGCAGCCAAGGAGGCCCATTCCCCTACGAGCAGTACTTC. The chain is built from TRBV4-1 and TRBJ2-7; D unresolved. This CDR3 region has 15 residues. The V gene lost 1 base and the J gene lost 2 bases, with 12 bases spanning the gap. The germline CDR1 and CDR2 sequences are MGHRA and YSYEKL.